This record looks at one TCR beta chain sequence and its context. The age range of participants was about 18 to 95 years, with residence in roughly 25 US areas. Cohorts were determined from participant-reported clinical history. The entry originates in a study of blood T cell repertoires in COVID-19. Overall study context: PBMCs, B-cell-depleted T cells, or T cells provided the cDNA or gDNA that made up the material.

Original handling: Nucleated cell number was recorded as an estimate derived from reference gene primer amplification. Sequencing used immunoSEQ multiplex PCR; TCRdb keeps in-frame clones, though not all of them. The D gene and trimming were derived from the DNA, and the V and J assignments and clone size from that table. Counted here are about 180,000 clones, roughly 83% occurring once; the ten biggest clones make up roughly 8.7%. The CDR3 loop spans 17 amino acids. Trimming removed 2 bases from V and 6 bases from J, with 23 bases in between. From germline, CDR1 is MGHDK and CDR2 SYGVNS. The sequenced sample consisted of PBMCs or T cells enriched from blood (not recorded which). The TCR comes from a woman between 25 and 40 years old who had recovered from COVID-19. V and J are TRBV25-1 and TRBJ2-7; D might be TRBD1 (6 bases). In nucleotides, the CDR3 is TGTGCCAGCAGTGAAAGTGTAGGGGGTCTCGGCCCTCTCGAGCAGTACTTC. It encodes CASSESVGGLGPLEQYF.